This T cell receptor beta chain was captured by sequencing in a study of blood T cells in healthy people across ages. Sample-barcoded 5' priming and a J-beta primer mix drove a second PCR of 7 to 11 cycles. Tags on each cDNA molecule came from a template-switch adaptor with 12 random nucleotides. TCRdb re-called the 5' RACE reads with MiXCR, one entry per CDR3 protein. The table has some 700,000 distinct CDR3 sequences, about 20% seen once. The germline V and J ends were trimmed by 5 bases and 9 bases, with 23 bases remaining between them. There are 16 residues in the CDR3. From germline, CDR1 is MGHDK and CDR2 SYGVNS.

The sample consisted of blood. This sequence joins TRBV25-1 and TRBJ2-1; no firm D call. This clonotype was obtained from a man aged 65 to 85 in good health. CDR3 nucleotides: TGTGCCAGCAGTAATCTTGTACACTCGGATGACGGTGAGCAGTTCTTC. Translating gives CASSNLVHSDDGEQFF.